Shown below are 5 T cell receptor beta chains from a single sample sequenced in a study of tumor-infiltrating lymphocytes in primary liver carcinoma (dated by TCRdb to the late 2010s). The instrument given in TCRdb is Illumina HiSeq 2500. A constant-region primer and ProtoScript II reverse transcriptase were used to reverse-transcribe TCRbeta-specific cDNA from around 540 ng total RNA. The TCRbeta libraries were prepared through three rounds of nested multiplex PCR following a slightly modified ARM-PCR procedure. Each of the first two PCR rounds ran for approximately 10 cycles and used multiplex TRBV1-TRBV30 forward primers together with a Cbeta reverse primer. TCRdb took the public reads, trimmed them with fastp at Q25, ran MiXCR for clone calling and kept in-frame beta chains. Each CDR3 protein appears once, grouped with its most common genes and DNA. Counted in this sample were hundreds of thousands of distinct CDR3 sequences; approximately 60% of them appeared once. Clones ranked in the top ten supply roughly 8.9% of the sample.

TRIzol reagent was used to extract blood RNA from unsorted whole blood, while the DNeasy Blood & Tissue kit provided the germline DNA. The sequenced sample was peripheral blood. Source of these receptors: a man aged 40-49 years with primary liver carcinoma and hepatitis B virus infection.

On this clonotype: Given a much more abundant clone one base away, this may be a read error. The CDR3 sequence is CASSQETGRFQETQYF. For the CDR3, the DNA is TGCGCCAGCAGCCAAGAAACCGGCAGATTCCAAGAGACCCAGTACTTC. The chain employs TRBV4-1 and TRBJ2-5; unclear D gene. This CDR3 is built from 16 residues. Trimming stripped 0 bases from V and 1 base from J, with 12 bases between. Germline V gene sequence: CDR1 MGHRA, CDR2 YSYEKL.

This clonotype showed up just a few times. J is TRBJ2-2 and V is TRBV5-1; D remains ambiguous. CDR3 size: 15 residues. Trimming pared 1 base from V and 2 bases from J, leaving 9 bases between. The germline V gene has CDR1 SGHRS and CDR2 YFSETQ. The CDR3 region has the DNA TGCGCCAGCAGCTTGAGTCAGGACAACACCGGGGAGCTGTTTTTT. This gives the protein CASSLSQDNTGELFF.

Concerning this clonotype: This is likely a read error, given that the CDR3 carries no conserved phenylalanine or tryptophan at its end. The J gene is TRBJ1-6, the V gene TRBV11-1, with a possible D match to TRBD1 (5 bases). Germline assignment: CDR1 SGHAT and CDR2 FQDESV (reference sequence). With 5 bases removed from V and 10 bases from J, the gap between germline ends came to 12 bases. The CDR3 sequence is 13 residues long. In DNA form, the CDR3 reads TGTGCCAGCAGCCGGACACTAGTCTCACCCCTCCACTAT. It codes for CASSRTLVSPLHY.

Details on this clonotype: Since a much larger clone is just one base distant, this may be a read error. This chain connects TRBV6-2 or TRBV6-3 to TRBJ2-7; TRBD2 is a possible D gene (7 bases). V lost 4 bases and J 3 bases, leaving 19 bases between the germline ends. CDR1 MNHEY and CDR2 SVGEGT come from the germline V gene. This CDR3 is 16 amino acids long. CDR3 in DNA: TGTGCCAGCAGTTTCCGGACTAGGGGGATTAACTACGAGCAGTACTTC. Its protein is CASSFRTRGINYEQYF.

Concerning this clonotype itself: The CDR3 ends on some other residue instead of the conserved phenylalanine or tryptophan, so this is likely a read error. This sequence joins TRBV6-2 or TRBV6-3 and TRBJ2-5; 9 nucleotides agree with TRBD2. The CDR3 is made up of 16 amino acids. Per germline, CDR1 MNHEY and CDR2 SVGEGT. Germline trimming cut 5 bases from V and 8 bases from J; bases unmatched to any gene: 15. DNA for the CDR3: TGTGCCAGCAGTCAGCCGGGACCAGCGGGAGGAGATACCCAGTACCTC. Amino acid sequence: CASSQPGPAGGDTQYL.